This T cell receptor (beta chain) stems from a study of blood T cell repertoires in COVID-19. Overall study: Both acute and convalescent COVID-19 samples were obtained from the United States, Italy and Spain.

Enrolled during active infection, Seattle patients were then followed longitudinally. Original processing notes: Reference gene primer amplification gave nucleated cell count estimates. Assay used: immunoSEQ multiplex PCR; TCRdb lists only in-frame clones, some missing. V and J calls and clone size are those listed in that table; D and trimming were worked out from the DNA. The sample has 200,000 to 250,000 clones; 75% to 85% are singletons. Trimming stripped 3 bases from V and 5 bases from J, with 12 bases between. Germline V CDR1 and CDR2: MGHDK, SYGVNS. The CDR3 is 14 amino acids. The V call is TRBV25-1, the J call TRBJ2-3; TRBD2 might be the D (6 bases). This TCR derives from a woman in her seventies with COVID-19, enrolled during active disease. Sequences were obtained from peripheral blood. This CDR3 is CASSDAGKVDTQYF. DNA for the CDR3: TGTGCCAGCAGTGACGCGGGGAAGGTAGATACGCAGTATTTT.